Listed here are 2 T cell receptor beta chains from one sample, sequenced in a study of identical twins (dated by TCRdb to 2016 to 2018). The library was produced with 5' RACE. The instrument given in TCRdb is Illumina HiSeq 2000. TCRdb ran its own pipeline on the public reads, namely fastp trimming at Q25 and MiXCR clone calling, and kept in-frame beta chains. For every CDR3 protein sequence, its rows merge into one entry that carries the most common genes and DNA. Across this sample there are about 200,000 distinct CDR3 sequences, with around 10% seen only once. Clones ranked in the top ten supply 5.1% of the sample. Sequencing was carried out using memory (CD45RO+) T cells sorted from blood. The cell subset or site label of this sample denotes: CD45RO+ enriched T cells. The receptors stem from a woman aged 18-29 years in good health.

This clonotype was seen ten or more times. The rearrangement joins TRBV12-3 or TRBV12-4 to TRBJ2-7, with 7 bases fitting TRBD1. This CDR3 comprises 12 residues. The ends lost 5 bases at V and 12 bases at J; junction bases unmatched: 10. As DNA, the CDR3 is TGTGCCAGCAGTCCCGGACAGGACCAAAGGTACTTC. This sequence encodes CASSPGQDQRYF.

The gene calls are TRBV10-3 and TRBJ1-5, with 7 nucleotides matching TRBD1. Per germline, CDR1 ENHRY and CDR2 SYGVKD. The CDR3 covers 16 residues. J gave up 2 bases and V 0 bases, and 4 bases lay outside the gene matches. CDR3 coding DNA: TGTGCCATCAGTGAGTCGGGACAGTTTGGCAATCAGCCCCAGCATTTT. Its translation: CAISESGQFGNQPQHF.